This passage covers 12 T cell receptor beta chains from one sample sequenced in a study of cytomegalovirus exposure and HLA in healthy donors. Assay used: immunoSEQ multiplex PCR; TCRdb lists only in-frame clones, some missing. In the table there are about 68,000 clones, approximately 91% of which are singletons. What was sequenced was PBMCs. These receptors came from a man aged 18 to 30 in good health and CMV-seronegative.

V is TRBV28 and J is TRBJ2-7; TRBD1 matches 7 bases. The length of the CDR3 is 13 residues. Germline assignment: CDR1 MDHEN and CDR2 SYDVKM. The trim removed 4 bases at V and 1 base at J, leaving 1 base unmatched. CDR3: CASSSGQSYEQYF. CDR3 DNA: TGTGCCAGCAGTTCGGGACAGTCCTACGAGCAGTACTTC. Together with reference TRBV28 and TRBJ2-7, the CDR3 gives the full variable domain: DVKVTQSSRYLVKRTGEKVFLECVQDMDHENMFWYRQDPGLGLRLIYFSYDVKMKEKGDIPEGYSVSREKKERFSLILESASTNQTSMYLCASSSGQSYEQYFGPGTRLTVT.

This clone was detected only once. The J gene is TRBJ2-2, the V gene TRBV28; a weak D match, TRBD1 (5 bases). The length of the CDR3 is 13 residues. Trimming took off 6 bases at V and 1 base at J, with 6 bases between the two ends. Per the germline V gene, CDR1 is MDHEN and CDR2 is SYDVKM. The CDR3 loop reads CASRGQNTGELFF. The CDR3 DNA is TGTGCCAGCAGAGGACAGAACACCGGGGAGCTGTTTTTT.

The genes are TRBV6-4 and TRBJ2-2; no reliable D call. Looked up from germline, CDR1 is MRHNA and CDR2 is SNTAGT. There are 12 residues in the CDR3. V gave up 2 bases and J gave up 5 bases, with 3 bases separating them. The chain's CDR3 is CASSDRTGELFF. DNA of the CDR3: TGTGCCAGCAGTGACCGTACCGGGGAGCTGTTTTTT.

The genes are TRBV28 and TRBJ2-7; 10 bases are a match to TRBD1. V lost 3 bases and J lost 3; bases outside the gene matches: 2. This CDR3 spans 14 amino acids. CDR1 is MDHEN and CDR2 is SYDVKM in the germline V gene. CDR3 sequence: CASSLDRGGYEQYF. The CDR3 DNA reads TGTGCCAGCAGTTTGGACAGGGGGGGCTACGAGCAGTACTTC.

V and J are TRBV9 and TRBJ2-5; 9 nucleotides align to TRBD1. This CDR3 has 14 residues. The germline V gene encodes CDR1 SGDLS and CDR2 YYNGEE. The J segment lost 2 bases and the V segment lost 2 bases, leaving 1 base of the junction unmatched. The DNA for the CDR3 is TGTGCCAGCAGCGTTGACAGGGGGCAAGAGACCCAGTACTTC. Protein sequence: CASSVDRGQETQYF.

The chain combines TRBV10-3 with TRBJ2-7; 7 bases agree with TRBD2. This CDR3 comprises 15 residues. The germline gives CDR1 ENHRY, CDR2 SYGVKD. The V gene end was trimmed by 0 bases and the J gene end by 3 bases; junction bases not matched to a gene: 5. Here the CDR3 reads CAISESTGGVYEQYF. CDR3 in DNA: TGTGCCATCAGTGAGTCGACGGGAGGAGTCTACGAGCAGTACTTC.

The count of this clone is one. The rearrangement links TRBV29-1 to TRBJ2-3, with D maybe TRBD2 (5 bases). Germline CDR1 and CDR2: SQVTM and ANQGSEA. The CDR3 contains 13 residues. V lost 6 bases, J lost 4 bases, and 14 bases lay in between. The CDR3 region has the DNA TGCAGCGTCCGGACTGGGGTCGCAGATACGCAGTATTTT. Translation gives CSVRTGVADTQYF.

The chain couples TRBV11-3 to TRBJ2-3; weak D call: TRBD2 (6 bases). Germline lookup yields CDR1 SGHNT and CDR2 YENEEA. The V gene lost 5 bases and the J gene lost 2 bases, with 17 bases spanning the gap. The CDR3 is 16 residues long. The CDR3 protein is CASSPTRGRNTDTQYF. CDR3 nucleotides: TGTGCCAGCAGCCCGACCAGAGGGAGGAACACAGATACGCAGTATTTT.

The rearrangement uses TRBV6-1 and TRBJ2-1, with D possibly matching TRBD2 (5 bases). Between the trimmed V and J ends, which lost 7 bases and 6 bases, there was a span of 10 bases. Germline V CDR1 and CDR2: MNHNS, SASEGT. The CDR3 consists of 12 residues. DNA of the CDR3: TGTGCCAGCACCCAGCGGCTCAATGAGCAGTTCTTC. Protein: CASTQRLNEQFF.

The V and J genes are TRBV6-7 and TRBJ2-7; 7 nucleotides line up with TRBD1. TRBV6-7 is filed as an ORF, its function uncertain. The V and J ends lost 0 bases and 5 bases, in that order; junction bases with no gene match: 19. There are 19 residues in the CDR3. CDR3 nucleotides: TGTGCCAGCAGTTACTCGAGTTGGGGACAGAAAAGGGGGCCCCACGAGCAGTACTTC. Its translation: CASSYSSWGQKRGPHEQYF.

CDR3 sequence reads: CASSNTGRTEAFF. The CDR3 DNA sequence: TGTGCCAGTAGTAACACAGGGCGGACTGAAGCTTTCTTT. The chain uses TRBV19 and TRBJ1-1; perhaps TRBD1 as D (6 bases). CDR3 length: 13 amino acids. Germline CDR1 is LNHDA and CDR2 is SQIVND (reference sequence). Trimming left V 4 bases short and J 5 bases short, with 11 bases between.

The chain joins TRBV28 to TRBJ1-2; possibly TRBD1 for D (5 bases). Germline CDR1 is MDHEN and CDR2 is SYDVKM. Trimming took 6 bases from V and 8 from J, leaving 19 bases between them. The CDR3 consists of 14 residues. CDR3 nucleotides: TGTGCCAGCAGCCTGTGGGGGAGGGGCCAGGGCTACACCTTC. This encodes CASSLWGRGQGYTF.